This entry describes one T cell receptor (beta chain). Using immunoSEQ multiplex PCR, the repertoire was profiled, and TCRdb retains in-frame clones only, with some absent. Of 80,000 to 100,000 clones in the sample, around 91% were seen once. These data come from a study of T cell changes during pregnancy in multiple sclerosis. The CDR3 consists of 13 residues. V lost 7 bases, J lost 0 bases, and 6 bases lay in between. The germline V gene has CDR1 MDHEN and CDR2 SYDVKM. The source material was peripheral blood, sampled after pregnancy. V is TRBV28 and J is TRBJ2-2, with no clear D. The clonotype originates from a female donor in good health, enrolled as a control in a pregnancy study. The CDR3 nucleotides read TGTGCCAGCATCGCAGCGAACACCGGGGAGCTGTTTTTT. It codes for CASIAANTGELFF.